These T cell receptor beta chains were read from a single sample in a study of shared clonotypes between healthy human individuals. This table comes from immunoSEQ multiplex PCR, and its TCRdb copy is limited to in-frame clones, with some not included. This table has around 990,000 clones, around 77% appearing once. The sequencing sample was made of memory CD4+ T cells from PBMCs. These receptors were taken from a man aged 18 to 29 in good health. Some clones in this sample may be carry-over from other donors' samples. Both conserved end residues are part of each CDR3. The D gene is left open where the match is weak. Only some rows state a clone size, as once, few, many or a class for expanded clones.

d_call clone_size j_call v_call cdr3_aa cdr3_nt
- - TRBJ1-1 TRBV11-2 CASSRPMNTEAFF TGTGCCAGCAGCCGCCCCATGAACACTGAAGCTTTCTTT
TRBD2 - TRBJ2-3 TRBV5-8 CASSLGLAGPSTDTQYF TGTGCCAGCAGCTTAGGACTAGCGGGACCTAGCACAGATACGCAGTATTTT
TRBD1 - TRBJ2-2 TRBV5-1 CASSLGQGTGELFF TGCGCCAGCAGCTTAGGACAGGGCACCGGGGAGCTGTTTTTT
TRBD2 few TRBJ2-4 TRBV4-2 CASSHSVAGDYIQYF TGTGCCAGCAGCCATTCCGTCGCGGGGGATTACATTCAGTACTTC
- - TRBJ2-5 TRBV9 CASSVDQETQYF TGTGCCAGCAGCGTGGATCAAGAGACCCAGTACTTC
- - TRBJ2-3 TRBV13 CASSLAATDTQYF TGTGCCAGCAGCTTAGCAGCGACGGATACGCAGTATTTT
TRBD1 - TRBJ2-7 TRBV5-1 CASSVGRIGTGAHEQYF TGCGCCAGCAGCGTAGGTAGGATCGGGACAGGGGCGCACGAGCAGTACTTC
TRBD1 - TRBJ2-5 TRBV7-2 CASSFPGGAETQYF TGTGCCAGCAGCTTCCCAGGGGGCGCTGAGACCCAGTACTTC
- - TRBJ2-6 TRBV5-1 CASSLVLAGGANVLTF TGCGCCAGCAGCTTGGTACTAGCCGGTGGGGCCAACGTCCTGACTTTC
TRBD1 - TRBJ1-1 TRBV5-4 CASSFGWGTENTEAFF TGTGCCAGCAGCTTTGGATGGGGGACAGAGAACACTGAAGCTTTCTTT
TRBD1 - TRBJ1-2 TRBV28 CASSLGQLKGYTF TGTGCCAGCAGTTTGGGACAGCTGAAGGGCTACACCTTC
- - TRBJ2-5 TRBV21-1 CASSKGCKETQYF TGTGCCAGCAGCAAGGGGTGTAAAGAGACCCAGTACTTC
- - TRBJ2-7 TRBV7-3 CASSAWGESSYEQYF TGTGCCAGCAGCGCCTGGGGGGAGAGCTCCTACGAGCAGTACTTC
- once TRBJ2-7 TRBV6-1 CASSGTPFYEQYF TGTGCCAGCAGTGGGACTCCCTTCTACGAGCAGTACTTC
TRBD1 - TRBJ1-1 TRBV5-8 CASRLTGRDTEAFF TGTGCCAGCAGGCTGACAGGGAGGGACACTGAAGCTTTCTTT
- - TRBJ2-5 TRBV21-1 CASSKGGAETQYF TGTGCCAGCAGCAAAGGAGGAGCGGAGACCCAGTACTTC
TRBD2 once TRBJ2-3 TRBV28 CASSFGGGADTQYF TGTGCCAGCAGTTTTGGGGGAGGGGCAGATACGCAGTATTTT
TRBD1 few TRBJ2-7 TRBV5-1 CASSWDSSYEQYF TGCGCCAGCAGCTGGGACAGCTCCTACGAGCAGTACTTC
TRBD1 - TRBJ1-2 TRBV6-6 CASSTRDRVNYGYTF TGTGCCAGCAGCACCCGGGACAGGGTCAACTATGGCTACACCTTC
- once TRBJ1-4 TRBV11-2 CASAKGFGEKLFF TGTGCCAGCGCTAAGGGGTTCGGTGAAAAACTGTTTTTT
- - TRBJ1-2 TRBV19 CASSIGGEVYGYTF TGTGCCAGTAGTATAGGAGGCGAGGTCTATGGCTACACCTTC
TRBD1 few TRBJ2-1 TRBV7-2 CASSSGTGKTNEQFF TGTGCCAGCAGCTCAGGGACAGGGAAAACCAATGAGCAGTTCTTC
- - TRBJ2-3 TRBV7-9 CASSLGLVQQYF TGTGCCAGCAGCTTAGGGCTAGTCCAGCAGTATTTT
TRBD2 - TRBJ2-1 TRBV7-9 CASSLSSGAKGNEQFF TGTGCCAGCAGCTTGTCTAGCGGGGCCAAGGGGAATGAGCAGTTCTTC
TRBD2 - TRBJ2-6 TRBV9 CASSVRTSEMLGANVLTF TGTGCCAGCAGCGTAAGGACTAGCGAGATGTTGGGGGCCAACGTCCTGACTTTC
- - TRBJ2-1 TRBV5-1 CASSPRVFGGKSSYNEQFF TGCGCCAGCAGCCCCCGGGTATTTGGCGGGAAGAGCTCCTACAATGAGCAGTTCTTC
- - TRBJ2-7 TRBV6-1 CASSEGVGAAFSYEQYF TGTGCCAGCAGTGAAGGAGTGGGGGCCGCTTTCTCCTACGAGCAGTACTTC
TRBD2 - TRBJ2-2 TRBV4-1 CASSLYALAGVSGGELFF TGCGCCAGCAGCCTATACGCCCTGGCGGGAGTTAGTGGCGGGGAGCTGTTTTTT
TRBD2 - TRBJ2-3 TRBV4-1 CASSRVSGSSPDTQYF TGCGCCAGCAGCCGCGTTAGCGGGAGTTCCCCAGATACGCAGTATTTT
- - TRBJ2-7 TRBV30 CAWSPGLGEQYF TGTGCCTGGAGTCCGGGACTTGGCGAGCAGTACTTC
TRBD2 - TRBJ2-2 TRBV7-6 CASSLGSGSGTGELFF TGTGCCAGCAGCTTAGGAAGCGGGAGCGGCACCGGGGAGCTGTTTTTT
- - TRBJ1-1 TRBV30 CAWNDRTLEAFF TGTGCCTGGAACGATCGTACTCTTGAAGCTTTCTTT
- - TRBJ1-1 TRBV5-1 CASSPQGGDTEAFF TGCGCCAGCAGCCCCCAGGGAGGGGACACTGAAGCTTTCTTT
- - TRBJ1-1 TRBV30 CAWSRRGIGVAFF TGTGCCTGGAGCCGGAGAGGGATTGGAGTAGCTTTCTTT
TRBD1 - TRBJ2-6 TRBV28 CASNYRGSGANVLTF TGTGCCAGCAACTACAGGGGTTCTGGGGCCAACGTCCTGACTTTC
- once TRBJ1-5 TRBV7-9 CASSGGSNQPQHF TGTGCCAGCAGCGGCGGCAGCAATCAGCCCCAGCATTTT
TRBD2 - TRBJ2-7 TRBV7-9 CASSFSGRAYEQYF TGTGCCAGCAGCTTTAGCGGGAGGGCCTACGAGCAGTACTTC
- - TRBJ1-2 TRBV7-3 CASSPGSHGYTF TGTGCCAGCAGCCCTGGTTCCCATGGCTACACCTTC
- - TRBJ2-4 TRBV2 CASRGGLAKNIQYF TGTGCCAGCAGGGGGGGACTAGCCAAAAACATTCAGTACTTC
- - TRBJ1-2 TRBV5-4 CASSSGGQLSRGYTF TGTGCCAGCAGCTCAGGCGGGCAGCTCTCCCGAGGCTACACCTTC
TRBD1 - TRBJ2-3 TRBV6-4 CASSVGTGVADTQYF TGTGCCAGCAGTGTGGGGACAGGGGTTGCAGATACGCAGTATTTT
TRBD1 - TRBJ1-2 TRBV30 CAWSVTPIRTGSGYGYTF TGTGCCTGGAGTGTTACTCCGATCAGGACAGGGAGCGGATATGGCTACACCTTC
- - TRBJ1-5 TRBV4-1 CASSQDPNQPQHF TGCGCCAGCAGCCAAGATCCTAATCAGCCCCAGCATTTT
- few TRBJ1-2 TRBV6-5 CASSRSQNYGYTF TGTGCCAGCAGCCGTTCCCAGAACTATGGCTACACCTTC
TRBD1 - TRBJ2-7 TRBV7-2 CASSGDRGLLYEQYF TGTGCCAGCAGCGGTGACAGGGGCCTCCTCTACGAGCAGTACTTC
TRBD1 - TRBJ2-7 TRBV5-1 CASSLGQGGEQYF TGCGCCAGCAGCCTCGGACAGGGGGGCGAGCAGTACTTC
- once TRBJ2-7 TRBV28 CASKPTLLYEQYF TGTGCCAGCAAACCGACACTTCTCTACGAGCAGTACTTC
- - TRBJ2-1 TRBV6-1 CASATGGYNEQFF TGTGCCAGCGCGACCGGGGGATACAATGAGCAGTTCTTC
TRBD2 - TRBJ2-5 TRBV19 CASRTLSGSGETQYF TGTGCCAGTCGAACCCTTAGCGGGAGTGGGGAGACCCAGTACTTC
- - TRBJ1-1 TRBV30 CAWSVLGNRRGYGMNTEAFF TGTGCCTGGAGTGTACTCGGCAACAGGAGGGGGTACGGGATGAACACTGAAGCTTTCTTT
- - TRBJ2-7 TRBV2 CASSESRQKYF TGTGCCAGCAGTGAATCCCGGCAGAAGTACTTC
- many TRBJ1-3 TRBV30 CACHRGSGNTIYF TGTGCCTGCCACCGCGGTTCTGGAAACACCATATATTTT
- few TRBJ2-2 TRBV2 CASSGGNTGELFF TGTGCCAGCTCGGGGGGCAACACCGGGGAGCTGTTTTTT
- - TRBJ1-2 TRBV6-6 CASSLFGNYGYTF TGTGCCAGCAGTTTGTTCGGGAACTATGGCTACACCTTC